The 4 T cell receptor beta chains below all came from one sample that was sequenced in a study of blood T cells in healthy people across ages. Sample-barcoded 5' priming and a J-beta primer mix drove a second PCR of roughly 6 to 12 cycles. TCRdb reprocessed the 5' RACE reads via MiXCR and lists one record per CDR3 protein. The sample has 1.5 million to 1.9 million distinct CDR3 sequences, 35% to 45% seen once. The source material was blood. These receptor sequences come from a young woman in good health.

The rearrangement links TRBV7-2 to TRBJ1-2; D not resolved. The CDR3 covers 14 residues. Trimming removed 3 bases at V and 4 bases at J, with 12 bases between. The germline V gene has CDR1 SGHTA and CDR2 FQGNSA. CDR3 protein: CASSLEGNLYGYTF. CDR3 nucleotides: TGTGCCAGCAGCTTGGAGGGTAATCTCTATGGCTACACCTTC.

This clonotype was seen more than once but under ten times. The V and J genes are TRBV6-5 and TRBJ2-1, with 7 bases fitting TRBD2. This CDR3 contains 16 residues. Germline lookup yields CDR1 MNHEY and CDR2 SVGAGI. V shed 2 bases and J 5 bases; nucleotides not matched to a gene: 9. CDR3: CASSYDRASGNNEQFF. CDR3 bases: TGTGCCAGCAGTTACGACCGGGCTAGCGGAAACAATGAGCAGTTCTTC.

The chain combines TRBV12-3 or TRBV12-4 with TRBJ1-4; D unclear. The CDR3 length is 13 residues. The V gene lost 8 bases and the J gene lost 3 bases, with 10 bases spanning the gap. The CDR3 reads CASGWGANEKLFF. CDR3 nucleotide sequence: TGTGCCAGCGGGTGGGGTGCTAATGAAAAACTGTTTTTT.

This clonotype turned up a few times. The chain carries TRBV28 and TRBJ2-5; 11 bases match TRBD1. The J call could be wrong; TRBJ2-7 is a better fit for the DNA end. Germline CDR1 is MDHEN and CDR2 is SYDVKM. CDR3 length equals 15 residues. CDR3 sequence (DNA): TGTGCCAGCAGAATACAAGGGACAGGGGGGAGCGAGCAGTACTTC. It encodes CASRIQGTGGSEQYF.